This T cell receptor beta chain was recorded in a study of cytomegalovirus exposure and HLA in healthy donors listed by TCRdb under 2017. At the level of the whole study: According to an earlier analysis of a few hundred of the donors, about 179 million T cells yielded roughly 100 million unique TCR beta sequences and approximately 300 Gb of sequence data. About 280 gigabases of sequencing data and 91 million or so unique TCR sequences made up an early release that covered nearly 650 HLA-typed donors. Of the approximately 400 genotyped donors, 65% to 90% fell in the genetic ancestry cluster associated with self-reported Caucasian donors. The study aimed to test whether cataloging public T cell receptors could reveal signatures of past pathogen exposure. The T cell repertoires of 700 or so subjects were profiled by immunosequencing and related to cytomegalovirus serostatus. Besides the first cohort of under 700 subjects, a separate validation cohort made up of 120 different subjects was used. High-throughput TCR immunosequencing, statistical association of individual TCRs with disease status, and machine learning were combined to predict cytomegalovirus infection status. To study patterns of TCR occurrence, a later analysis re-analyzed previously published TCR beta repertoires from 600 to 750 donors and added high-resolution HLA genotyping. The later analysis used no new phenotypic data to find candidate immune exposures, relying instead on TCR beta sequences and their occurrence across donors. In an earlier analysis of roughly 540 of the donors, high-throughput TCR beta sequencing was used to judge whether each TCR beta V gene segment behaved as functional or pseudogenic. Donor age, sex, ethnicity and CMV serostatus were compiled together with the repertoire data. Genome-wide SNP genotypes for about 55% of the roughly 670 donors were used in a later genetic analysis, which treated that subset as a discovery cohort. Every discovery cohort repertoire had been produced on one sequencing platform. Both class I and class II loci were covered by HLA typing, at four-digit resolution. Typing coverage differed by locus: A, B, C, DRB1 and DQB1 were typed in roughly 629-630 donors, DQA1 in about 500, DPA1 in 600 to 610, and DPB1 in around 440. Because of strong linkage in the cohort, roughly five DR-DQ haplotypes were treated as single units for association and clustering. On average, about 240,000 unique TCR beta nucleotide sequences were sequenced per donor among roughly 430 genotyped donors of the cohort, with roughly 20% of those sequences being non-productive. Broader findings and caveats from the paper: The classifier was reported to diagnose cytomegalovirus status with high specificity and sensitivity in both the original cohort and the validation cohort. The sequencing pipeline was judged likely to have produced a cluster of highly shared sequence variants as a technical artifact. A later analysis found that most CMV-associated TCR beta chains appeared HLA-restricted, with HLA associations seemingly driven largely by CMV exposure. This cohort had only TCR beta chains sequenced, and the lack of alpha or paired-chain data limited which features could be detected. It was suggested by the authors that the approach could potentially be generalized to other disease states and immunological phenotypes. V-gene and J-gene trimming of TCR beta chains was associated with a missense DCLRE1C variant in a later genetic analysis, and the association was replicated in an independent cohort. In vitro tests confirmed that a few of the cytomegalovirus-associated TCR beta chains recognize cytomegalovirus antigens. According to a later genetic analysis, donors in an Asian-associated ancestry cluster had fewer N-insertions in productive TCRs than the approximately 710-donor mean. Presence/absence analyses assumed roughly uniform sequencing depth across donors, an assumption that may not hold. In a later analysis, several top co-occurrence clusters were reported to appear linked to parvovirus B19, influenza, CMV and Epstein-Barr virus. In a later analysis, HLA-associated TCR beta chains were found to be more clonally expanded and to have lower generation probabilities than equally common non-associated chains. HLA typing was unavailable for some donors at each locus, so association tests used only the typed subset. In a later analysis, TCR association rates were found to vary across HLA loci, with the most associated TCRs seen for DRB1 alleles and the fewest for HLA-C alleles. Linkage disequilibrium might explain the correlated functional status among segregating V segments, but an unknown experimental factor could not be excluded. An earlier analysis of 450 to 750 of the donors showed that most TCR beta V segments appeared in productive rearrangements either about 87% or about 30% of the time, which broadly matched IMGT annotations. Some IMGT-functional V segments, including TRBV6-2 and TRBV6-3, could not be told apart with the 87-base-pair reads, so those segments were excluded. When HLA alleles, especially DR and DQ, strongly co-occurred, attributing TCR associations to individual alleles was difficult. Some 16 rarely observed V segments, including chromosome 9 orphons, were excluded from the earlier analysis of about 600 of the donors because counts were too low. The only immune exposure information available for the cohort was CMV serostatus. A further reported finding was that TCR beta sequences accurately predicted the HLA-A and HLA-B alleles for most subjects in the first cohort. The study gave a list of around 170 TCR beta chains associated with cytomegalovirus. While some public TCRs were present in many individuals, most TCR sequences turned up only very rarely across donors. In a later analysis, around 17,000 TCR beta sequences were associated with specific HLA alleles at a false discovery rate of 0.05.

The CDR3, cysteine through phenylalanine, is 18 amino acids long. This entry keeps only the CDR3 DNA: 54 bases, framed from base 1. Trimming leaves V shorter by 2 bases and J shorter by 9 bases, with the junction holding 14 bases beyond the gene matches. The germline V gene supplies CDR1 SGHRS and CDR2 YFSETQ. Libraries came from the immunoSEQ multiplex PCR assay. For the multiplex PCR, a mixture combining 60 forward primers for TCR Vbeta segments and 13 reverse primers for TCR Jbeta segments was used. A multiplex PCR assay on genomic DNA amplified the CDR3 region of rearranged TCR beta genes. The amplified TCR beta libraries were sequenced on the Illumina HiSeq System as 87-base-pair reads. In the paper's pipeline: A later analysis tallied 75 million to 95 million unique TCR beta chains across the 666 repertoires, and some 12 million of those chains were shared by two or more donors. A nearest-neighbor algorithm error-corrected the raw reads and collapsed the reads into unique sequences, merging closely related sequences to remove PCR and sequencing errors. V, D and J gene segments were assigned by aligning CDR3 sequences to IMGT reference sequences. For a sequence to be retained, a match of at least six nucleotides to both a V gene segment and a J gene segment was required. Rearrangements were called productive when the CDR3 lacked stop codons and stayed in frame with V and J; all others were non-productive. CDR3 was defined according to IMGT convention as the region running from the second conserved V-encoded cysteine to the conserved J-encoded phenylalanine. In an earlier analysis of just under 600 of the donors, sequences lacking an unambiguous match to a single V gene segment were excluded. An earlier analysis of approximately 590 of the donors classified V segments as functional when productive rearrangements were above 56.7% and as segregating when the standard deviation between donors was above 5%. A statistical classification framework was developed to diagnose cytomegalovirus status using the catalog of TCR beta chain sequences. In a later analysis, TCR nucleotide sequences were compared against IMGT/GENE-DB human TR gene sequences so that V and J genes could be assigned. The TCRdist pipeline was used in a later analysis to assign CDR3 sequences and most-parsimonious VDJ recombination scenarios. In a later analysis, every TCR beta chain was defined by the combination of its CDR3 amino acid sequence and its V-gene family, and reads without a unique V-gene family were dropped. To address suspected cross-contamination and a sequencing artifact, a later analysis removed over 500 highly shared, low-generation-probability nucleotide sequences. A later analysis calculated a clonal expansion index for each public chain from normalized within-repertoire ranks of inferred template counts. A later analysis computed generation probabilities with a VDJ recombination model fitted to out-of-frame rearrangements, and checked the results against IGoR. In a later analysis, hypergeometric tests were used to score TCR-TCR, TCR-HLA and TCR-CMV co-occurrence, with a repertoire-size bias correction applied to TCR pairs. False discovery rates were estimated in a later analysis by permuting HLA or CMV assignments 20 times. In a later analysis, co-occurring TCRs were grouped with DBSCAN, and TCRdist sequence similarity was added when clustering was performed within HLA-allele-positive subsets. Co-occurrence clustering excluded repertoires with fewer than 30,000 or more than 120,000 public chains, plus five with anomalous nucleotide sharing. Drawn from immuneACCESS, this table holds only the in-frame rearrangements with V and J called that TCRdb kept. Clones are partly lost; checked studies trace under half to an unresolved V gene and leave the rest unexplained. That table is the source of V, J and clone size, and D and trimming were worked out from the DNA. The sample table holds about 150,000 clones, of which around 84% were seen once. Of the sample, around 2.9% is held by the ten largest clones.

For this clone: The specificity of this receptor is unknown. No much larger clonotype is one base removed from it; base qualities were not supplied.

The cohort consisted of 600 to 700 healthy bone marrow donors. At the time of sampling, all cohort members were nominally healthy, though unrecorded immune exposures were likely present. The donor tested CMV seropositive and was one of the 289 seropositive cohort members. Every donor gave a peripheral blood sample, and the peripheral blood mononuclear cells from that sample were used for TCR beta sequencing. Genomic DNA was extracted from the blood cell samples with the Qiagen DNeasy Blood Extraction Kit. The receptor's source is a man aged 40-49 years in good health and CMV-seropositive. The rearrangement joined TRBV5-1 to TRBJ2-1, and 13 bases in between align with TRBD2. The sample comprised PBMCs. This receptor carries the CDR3 CASSFQGSRGLAGTEQFF. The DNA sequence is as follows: TGCGCCAGCAGCTTCCAAGGGTCGAGGGGACTAGCGGGAACTGAGCAGTTCTTC.